This T cell receptor (beta chain) is drawn from a study of shared clonotypes between healthy human individuals. V was trimmed by 4 bases and J by 8 bases, leaving 11 bases between them. The CDR3 consists of 13 residues. The germline gives CDR1 MNHNY, CDR2 SVGAGI (reference sequence). Using immunoSEQ multiplex PCR, the repertoire was profiled, and TCRdb retains in-frame clones only, with some absent. The sample holds about 380,000 clones, 96% seen once. The sample was memory CD8+ T cells sorted from blood. Subset meaning: CD45RO+ cells pooled with CCR7-negative TemRA cells. The gene calls are TRBV6-6 and TRBJ2-2, with D uncertain. The TCR was taken from a man aged 30-40 years in good health. CDR3 residues: CASSSRSLGELFF. The CDR3, as DNA: TGTGCCAGCAGTTCCCGGAGTTTAGGGGAGCTGTTTTTT.